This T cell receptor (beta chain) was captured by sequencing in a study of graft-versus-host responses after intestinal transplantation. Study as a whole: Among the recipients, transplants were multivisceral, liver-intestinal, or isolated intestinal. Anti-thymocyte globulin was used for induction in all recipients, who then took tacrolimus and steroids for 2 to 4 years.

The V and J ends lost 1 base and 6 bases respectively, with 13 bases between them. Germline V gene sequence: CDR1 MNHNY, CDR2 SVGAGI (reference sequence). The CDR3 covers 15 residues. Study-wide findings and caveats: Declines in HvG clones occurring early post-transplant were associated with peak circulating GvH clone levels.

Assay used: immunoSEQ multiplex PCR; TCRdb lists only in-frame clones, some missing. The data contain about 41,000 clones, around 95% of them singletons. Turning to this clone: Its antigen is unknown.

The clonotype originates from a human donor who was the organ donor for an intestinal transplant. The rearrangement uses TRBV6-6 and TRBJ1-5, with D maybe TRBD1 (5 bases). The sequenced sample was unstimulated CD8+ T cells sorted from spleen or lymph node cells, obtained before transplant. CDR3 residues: CASSYYGATIQPQHF. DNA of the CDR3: TGTGCCAGCAGTTACTACGGGGCTACAATTCAGCCCCAGCATTTT.